A selection of T cell receptor beta chains follows, all from one sample in a study of identical twins. Each CDR3 protein is one row after TCRdb ran MiXCR on the 5' RACE reads. The table records 500,000 or so distinct CDR3 sequences, around 20% of them present only once. The sample was also linked to a second study, of T cells expressing NK-cell markers.

Specimen: CD4+ T cells sorted from blood. These receptors were obtained from a young woman in good health. Each CDR3 is given with its conserved first and last residue. The D gene is left open where the match is weak. Clone size is not always given. Where it is, it says once, few, many or a class for expanded clones.

v_gene	d_gene	j_gene	abundance	CDR3aa	CDR3nt
TRBV20-1	NA	TRBJ2-7	once	CSARKSRGPKEQYF	TGCAGTGCTAGAAAGTCACGGGGTCCTAAGGAGCAGTACTTC
TRBV15	NA	TRBJ2-3	NA	CATSLTTGGTTDTQYF	TGTGCCACCAGTTTGACCACCGGGGGGACAACAGATACGCAGTATTTT
TRBV20-1	NA	TRBJ2-7	NA	CSAKGPGYEQYF	TGCAGTGCGAAGGGGCCCGGCTACGAGCAGTACTTC
TRBV6-2/TRBV6-3	TRBD2	TRBJ2-6	many	CASSYDSGRTGANVLTF	TGTGCCAGCAGTTACGATAGCGGGAGGACTGGGGCCAACGTCCTGACTTTC
TRBV15	NA	TRBJ2-2	few	CATSRDLSGELFF	TGTGCCACCAGCAGAGATCTATCCGGGGAGCTGTTTTTT
TRBV3-1	NA	TRBJ2-3	NA	CASSPRARQQYF	TGTGCCAGCAGCCCGAGGGCCCGTCAGCAGTATTTT
TRBV5-1	TRBD1	TRBJ1-2	NA	CASSPTGTAGSGYTF	TGCGCCAGCAGTCCAACCGGGACAGCGGGATCTGGCTACACCTTC
TRBV7-3	TRBD2	TRBJ2-3	few	CASSLKMTSGGTDTQYF	TGTGCCAGCAGCCTTAAAATGACTAGCGGGGGCACAGATACGCAGTATTTT
TRBV27	NA	TRBJ2-4	few	CASSLSWDPNIQYF	TGTGCCAGCAGTTTATCCTGGGACCCCAACATTCAGTACTTC
TRBV4-1	NA	TRBJ1-4	many	CASSQEYAANEKLFF	TGCGCCAGCAGCCAAGAGTACGCGGCAAATGAAAAACTGTTTTTT
TRBV20-1	TRBD1	TRBJ2-7	many	CSAGPGQRPYEQYF	TGCAGTGCTGGACCGGGACAGCGTCCCTACGAGCAGTACTTC
TRBV12-3/TRBV12-4	NA	TRBJ1-6	NA	CASRGRGDSPLHF	TGTGCCAGCAGGGGCAGAGGAGATTCACCCCTCCACTTT
TRBV11-3	TRBD1	TRBJ2-1	NA	CASSRLATGSGDNEQFF	TGTGCCAGCAGCCGACTCGCGACAGGGTCCGGGGACAATGAGCAGTTCTTC
TRBV20-1	TRBD1	TRBJ1-4	few	CSAQSGTGGEKLFF	TGCAGTGCTCAGTCCGGGACAGGGGGTGAAAAACTGTTTTTT